This TCR beta chain was sequenced for a study of T cells after posttransplantation cyclophosphamide. Findings and caveats of the study: TRB clonality was highly associated with recipient CMV seropositivity and reactivation. Later blood repertoires were often dominated by clones from the donor CD8+ memory compartment.

The related graft donor's blood sample was taken on the day of bone marrow donation. Comment on this clone: Its target is not known.

The V gene's germline CDR1 is SQVTM and CDR2 ANQGSEA. Deletions cut 6 bases from V and 0 bases from J, with 14 bases between. There are 14 residues in the CDR3. Measured with immunoSEQ multiplex PCR; TCRdb has only the in-frame clones, and not every one. The sample has roughly 15,000 clones, roughly four fifths seen once. The sample was memory CD4+ T cells sorted from PBMCs. The chain is built from TRBV29-1 and TRBJ2-5, with D possibly TRBD1 on 6 matching bases. This clonotype originated in a man over 45. CDR3 residues: CSVPRGFYQETQYF. Here the CDR3 DNA reads TGCAGCGTACCCAGGGGATTCTACCAAGAGACCCAGTACTTC.